The 29 T cell receptor beta chains below come from one sample, sequenced in a study of T cell changes during pregnancy in multiple sclerosis. TCRdb's table, derived via immunoSEQ multiplex PCR, lists solely in-frame clones and lacks some. The sample consists of approximately 100,000 clones, about 90% of them appearing once. This specimen consisted of peripheral blood, obtained after pregnancy. These TCRs come from a female donor with multiple sclerosis, enrolled in a pregnancy study.

The chain has TRBV27 and TRBJ2-2; the match to TRBD1 covers 7 bases. Germline-derived CDR1 and CDR2 are MNHEY and SMNVEV (reference sequence). This CDR3 comprises 15 residues. V trimming: 6 bases; J trimming: 1 base; junction bases outside the gene matches: 5. This CDR3 reads CASRTGQLNTGELFF. The DNA of the CDR3 is TGTGCCAGCAGGACGGGACAGCTGAACACCGGGGAGCTGTTTTTT.

The chain has TRBV7-3 and TRBJ2-2; D unclear. With 6 bases removed from V and 5 bases from J, the gap between germline ends came to 10 bases. Germline CDR1 reads SGHTA; CDR2 reads FQGTGA. The CDR3 consists of 13 residues. CDR3 amino acids: CASSEARTGELFF. Here the CDR3 DNA reads TGTGCCAGCAGTGAGGCACGAACCGGGGAGCTGTTTTTT.

The chain recombines TRBV29-1 with TRBJ2-1; D remains ambiguous. The CDR3 is 14 residues long. CDR1 is SQVTM, CDR2 ANQGSEA, per germline. The V gene lost 3 bases and the J gene lost 0 bases, with 9 bases spanning the gap. CDR3 region: CSVDGETSYNEQFF. The CDR3 coding sequence is TGCAGCGTTGACGGAGAGACCTCCTACAATGAGCAGTTCTTC.

The rearrangement links TRBV28 to TRBJ2-7; TRBD1 might be the D (6 bases). CDR1 and CDR2 (germline): MDHEN, SYDVKM. V lost 2 bases and J lost 2, with 7 bases in between. This CDR3 spans 13 amino acids. The CDR3 coding sequence is TGTGCCAGCAGTTTACCAGGGGCCTACGAGCAGTACTTC. This codes for CASSLPGAYEQYF.

The chain uses TRBV6-5 and TRBJ2-3, with D perhaps TRBD2 (5 bases). V was pared by 2 bases and J by 0 bases, with 12 bases between. CDR3 length: 16 residues. Germline V gene lookup returns CDR1 MNHEY and CDR2 SVGAGI. The CDR3 loop reads CASSYGRTWSTDTQYF. CDR3 nucleotides: TGTGCCAGCAGTTACGGCCGGACTTGGAGCACAGATACGCAGTATTTT.

This chain connects TRBV14 to TRBJ1-1; 7 bases match TRBD1. The V gene's germline CDR1 is SGHDN and CDR2 FVKESK. This CDR3 region has 18 residues. V lost 3 bases to trimming and J lost 1 base; unmatched junction nucleotides: 14. DNA for the CDR3: TGTGCCAGCAGCCATAACCCGGGACAGCCCGAAAGGAACACTGAAGCTTTCTTT. It is translated as CASSHNPGQPERNTEAFF.

The V and J genes are TRBV29-1 and TRBJ2-2; the match to TRBD1 covers 8 bases. Germline CDR1 is SQVTM and CDR2 is ANQGSEA. The CDR3 has 13 residues. Trimming cost V 4 bases and J 6 bases; bases outside gene matches: 4. CDR3 sequence: CSVVAGGSGELFF. The CDR3 DNA is TGCAGCGTTGTCGCAGGGGGCTCCGGGGAGCTGTTTTTT.

The J gene is TRBJ1-3, the V gene TRBV7-9; D is unresolved. Germline V gene sequence: CDR1 SEHNR, CDR2 FQNEAQ (reference sequence). Trimming took 5 bases from V and 6 from J, leaving 5 bases between them. The CDR3 extends over 11 amino acids. For the CDR3, the DNA is TGTGCCAGCAGCCTCCCAAACACCATATATTTT. Encoded protein: CASSLPNTIYF.

This chain uses TRBV25-1 with TRBJ1-4; 9 bases fit TRBD1. The CDR3 runs to 17 residues. Germline values: CDR1 MGHDK, CDR2 SYGVNS. V lost 1 base, J lost 7 bases, and 10 bases stayed unmatched. The CDR3 DNA follows: TGTGCCAGCAGTGAATTTTTAGCGGGACAGGGAGGTGAAAAACTGTTTTTT. Translation: CASSEFLAGQGGEKLFF.

The rearrangement links TRBV7-8 to TRBJ2-3; 7 bases agree with TRBD1. The junction had 10 bases not matched to a gene; V was cut back by 5 bases and J by 2 bases. The CDR3 runs 16 residues. Per the germline V gene, CDR1 is SGHVS and CDR2 is FQNEAQ. CDR3 bases: TGTGCCAGCAGCCCCGATAGACAGGGCCTCACAGATACGCAGTATTTT. This encodes CASSPDRQGLTDTQYF.

The chain recombines TRBV5-5 with TRBJ2-2, with D possibly being TRBD1 (5 bases). Trimming took off 4 bases at V and 1 base at J, with 17 bases between the two ends. This CDR3 has 17 residues. Germline assignment: CDR1 SGHKS and CDR2 YYEKEE (reference sequence). CDR3: CASSPGENRRNTGELFF. The CDR3 nucleotides read TGTGCCAGCAGCCCCGGAGAGAACAGGAGGAACACCGGGGAGCTGTTTTTT.

This chain links TRBV27 with TRBJ2-7; 7 nucleotides line up with TRBD1. With 5 bases clipped from V and 6 bases from J, the junction kept 10 bases outside the gene matches. The length of the CDR3 is 14 residues. Germline V gene data show CDR1 as MNHEY and CDR2 as SMNVEV (reference sequence). Written as DNA, the CDR3 is TGTGCCAGCAGTCTTCGGACAGGACGACCCGAGCAGTACTTC. This codes for CASSLRTGRPEQYF.

The V call is TRBV9, the J call TRBJ1-2; 7 bases are shared with TRBD1. Trimming removed 0 bases from V and 4 bases from J; junction bases left unmatched: 6. Germline loops: CDR1 SGDLS, CDR2 YYNGEE. The CDR3 is 15 residues long. CDR3 loop: CASSVGDRESYGYTF. Written as DNA, the CDR3 is TGTGCCAGCAGCGTAGGAGACAGGGAATCCTATGGCTACACCTTC.

The CDR3 coding sequence is TGTGCCAGCAGAGATACAGCTACTTATGGCTACACCTTC. Its protein product is CASRDTATYGYTF. This chain joins TRBV6-4 and TRBJ1-2, with D unresolved. The germline CDR1 and CDR2 sequences are MRHNA and SNTAGT. Trimming shortened V by 6 bases and J by 5 bases, and 13 bases separated the two germline ends. This CDR3 is built from 13 residues.

V usage is TRBV10-3 and J usage is TRBJ2-7, with D perhaps matching TRBD1 (5 bases). The CDR3 runs to 14 residues. Per germline, CDR1 ENHRY and CDR2 SYGVKD. Between the trimmed V and J ends, which lost 5 bases and 3 bases, there was a span of 14 bases. The CDR3 DNA follows: TGTGCCATCAGTCGTAGTCTTGACAGCTACGAGCAGTACTTC. Translation gives CAISRSLDSYEQYF.

This chain connects TRBV4-1 to TRBJ1-6; D is possibly TRBD1 (5 bases). There are 16 residues in the CDR3. The V end lost 3 bases, the J end lost 0 bases, and 9 bases lay between the germline ends. Germline loops: CDR1 MGHRA, CDR2 YSYEKL. The CDR3 loop reads CASSHARGSYNSPLHF. In nucleotides, the CDR3 is TGCGCCAGCAGCCATGCAAGGGGCTCCTATAATTCACCCCTCCACTTT.

The chain has TRBV19 and TRBJ2-1; 9 bases are shared with TRBD2. The CDR3 length is 15 residues. Losses at the gene ends were 4 bases for V and 7 bases for J; bases not matched to a gene: 8. From germline, CDR1 is LNHDA and CDR2 SQIVND (reference sequence). The CDR3 sequence is CASSTGLAGPNEQFF. The CDR3 DNA is TGTGCCAGTAGTACGGGACTAGCCGGTCCTAATGAGCAGTTCTTC.

The chain recombines TRBV19 with TRBJ1-1, with D uncertain. The CDR3 extends over 14 amino acids. The ends were cut back, 4 bases at V and 0 bases at J, with 9 bases in the middle. Germline V gene sequence: CDR1 LNHDA, CDR2 SQIVND (reference sequence). CDR3 sequence reads: CASSTQRMNTEAFF. In nucleotides, the CDR3 is TGTGCCAGTAGTACCCAGAGGATGAACACTGAAGCTTTCTTT.

The chain has TRBV11-2 and TRBJ1-5, with no clear D. CDR3 length: 13 amino acids. The V end was cut by 2 bases, the J end by 5 bases, with 7 bases between. Per the germline V gene, CDR1 is SGHAT and CDR2 is FQNNGV. The CDR3 DNA reads as TGTGCCAGCAGCTTATACCGGGATCAGCCCCAGCATTTT. Translated, it gives CASSLYRDQPQHF.

This rearrangement joins TRBV4-3 to TRBJ2-1; 7 bases are a match to TRBD2. Germline V gene sequence: CDR1 LGHNA, CDR2 YSLEER. Unmatched junction bases numbered 9, after V lost 1 base and J lost 9 bases. The CDR3 extends over 15 amino acids. The CDR3, as DNA: TGCGCCAGCAGCCAAGGCGGGGGACTAACGCGTGAGCAGTTCTTC. The encoded protein is CASSQGGGLTREQFF.

This chain's CDR3 is CASSPKEAVNTEAFF. The CDR3, as DNA: TGCGCCAGCAGCCCGAAGGAGGCGGTGAACACTGAAGCTTTCTTT. The chain has TRBV5-1 and TRBJ1-1; D is unresolved. Germline V gene lookup returns CDR1 SGHRS and CDR2 YFSETQ. This CDR3 contains 15 residues. V was pared by 4 bases and J by 0 bases, with 13 bases between.

V and J are TRBV7-2 and TRBJ2-1; TRBD2 is a possible D gene (5 bases). Germline V lookup: CDR1 SGHTA, CDR2 FQGNSA. The ends were cut back, 0 bases at V and 3 bases at J, with 12 bases in the middle. The CDR3 consists of 16 residues. CDR3 loop: CASSLAGVILYNEQFF. CDR3 nucleotides: TGTGCCAGCAGCTTAGCGGGAGTTATCCTCTACAATGAGCAGTTCTTC.

This clone occurred once. V is TRBV28 and J is TRBJ2-3, with 7 bases aligning to TRBD2. Unmatched junction bases numbered 1, after V lost 6 bases and J lost 1 base. Germline V gene lookup returns CDR1 MDHEN and CDR2 SYDVKM. The CDR3 contains 13 residues. The CDR3 region is CASSLAGTDTQYF. The CDR3 DNA follows: TGTGCCAGCAGCCTAGCGGGCACAGATACGCAGTATTTT.

V is TRBV7-2 and J is TRBJ1-4; D call uncertain. The V gene's germline CDR1 is SGHTA and CDR2 FQGNSA. This CDR3 region has 14 residues. V gave up 5 bases and J gave up 2 bases, with 9 bases separating them. The DNA of the CDR3 is TGTGCCAGCAGCCCGACACGGACTAATGAAAAACTGTTTTTT. It is translated as CASSPTRTNEKLFF.

This chain uses TRBV28 with TRBJ2-7; tentative D call: TRBD2 (6 bases). CDR3 length: 13 residues. With 3 bases removed from V and 11 bases from J, the gap between germline ends came to 17 bases. In germline, CDR1 is MDHEN, CDR2 SYDVKM. The CDR3 loop is CASSFTGVFEEYF. The CDR3 region has the DNA TGTGCCAGCAGTTTTACGGGAGTCTTTGAAGAGTACTTC.

The chain combines TRBV5-4 with TRBJ2-3; 10 positions agree with TRBD2. Germline values: CDR1 SGHNT, CDR2 YYREEE (reference sequence). Trimming cost V 0 bases and J 4 bases; bases outside gene matches: 5. The CDR3 contains 16 residues. The CDR3 loop is CASSLAPAGGPDTQYF. In DNA form, the CDR3 reads TGTGCCAGCAGCTTGGCTCCAGCGGGAGGGCCAGATACGCAGTATTTT.

The V call is TRBV7-2, the J call TRBJ2-7; TRBD2 matches 9 bases. The germline gives CDR1 SGHTA, CDR2 FQGNSA. The CDR3 totals 16 residues. Trimming removed 2 bases from V and 6 bases from J; junction bases left unmatched: 11. CDR3 amino acids: CASSLRASGALGEQYF. The CDR3 DNA follows: TGTGCCAGCAGCTTAAGGGCTAGCGGGGCGTTAGGCGAGCAGTACTTC.

The chain is built from TRBV18 and TRBJ2-3, with TRBD2 matching over 15 bases. Trimming cost V 1 base and J 6 bases; bases outside gene matches: 8. The CDR3 runs to 18 residues. Germline CDR1 and CDR2: KGHSH and LQKENI. Here the CDR3 DNA reads TGTGCCAGCTCACCACTTGGACTAGCGGGAGGGCCGGGTGATACGCAGTATTTT. The encoded protein is CASSPLGLAGGPGDTQYF.

This clone has just one count. The V and J genes are TRBV19 and TRBJ2-7, with D perhaps TRBD1 (6 bases). The ends were cut back, 7 bases at V and 6 bases at J, with 22 bases in the middle. CDR1 and CDR2 (germline): LNHDA, SQIVND (reference sequence). The CDR3 covers 15 residues. DNA of the CDR3: TGTGCCAGTACCAAGGGGGACCCCGAGTTCTCCGAGCAGTACTTC. Translating it yields CASTKGDPEFSEQYF. The entire variable domain, with the rest obtained from reference TRBV19 and TRBJ2-7, is as follows: DGGITQSPKYLFRKEGQNVTLSCEQNLNHDAMYWYRQDPGQGLRLIYYSQIVNDFQKGDIAEGYSVSREKKESFPLTVTSAQKNPTAFYLCASTKGDPEFSEQYFGPGTRLTVT.